This T cell receptor beta chain was sequenced for a study of Ad26.COV2.S vaccination and SARS-CoV-2 variants. Overall study results and limits: Total responses of T cells may have been underestimated by the analyses of TCR breadth and depth.

CDR1 SEHNR and CDR2 FQNEAQ come from the germline V gene (reference sequence). The CDR3 consists of 11 residues. Trimming cost V 5 bases and J 13 bases; bases outside gene matches: 4. Treatment given: some 20 received Ad26.COV2.S at low or high dose, single or two shots; 5 received placebo; per-sample allocation not given. The samples date from day 63 after the first vaccine or placebo injection. Data came from immunoSEQ multiplex PCR; TCRdb stores just in-frame clones and leaves some out. The data hold hundreds of thousands of clones, with about 92% observed a single time. A remark on this clone: Its antigen is undetermined.

This sequence was found in a person between 18 and 59 years old who received the Ad26.COV2.S COVID-19 vaccine or a placebo. Sequencing used peripheral blood, obtained in a trial of Ad26.COV2.S vaccine versus placebo. The chain couples TRBV7-9 to TRBJ2-2, with 7 bases aligning to TRBD1. This chain's CDR3 is CASSTGQVLFF. CDR3 bases: TGTGCCAGCAGCACAGGACAGGTGCTGTTTTTT.